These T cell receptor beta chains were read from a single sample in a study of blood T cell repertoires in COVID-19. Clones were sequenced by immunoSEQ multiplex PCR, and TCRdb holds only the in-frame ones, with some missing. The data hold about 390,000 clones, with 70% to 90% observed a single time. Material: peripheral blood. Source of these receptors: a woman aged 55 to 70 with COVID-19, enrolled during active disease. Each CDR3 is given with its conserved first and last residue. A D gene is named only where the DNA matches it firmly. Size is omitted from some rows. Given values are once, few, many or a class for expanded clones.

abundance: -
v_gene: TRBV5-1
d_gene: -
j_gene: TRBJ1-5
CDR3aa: CASSFQPRTGSNQPQHF
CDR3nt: TGCGCCAGCAGCTTCCAGCCCCGAACAGGGAGCAATCAGCCCCAGCATTTT

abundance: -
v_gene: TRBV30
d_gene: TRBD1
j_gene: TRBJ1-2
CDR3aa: CASTFTGGGGGYTF
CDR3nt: TGTGCCTCGACCTTTACAGGGGGCGGGGGTGGCTACACCTTC

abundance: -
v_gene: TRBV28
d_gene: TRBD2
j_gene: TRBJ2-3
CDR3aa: CASSRLAGGLSDTQYF
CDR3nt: TGTGCCAGCAGCCGACTAGCGGGGGGGCTATCAGATACGCAGTATTTT

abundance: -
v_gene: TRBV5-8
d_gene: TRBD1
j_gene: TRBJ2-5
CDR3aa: CASSLKTGGLTQYF
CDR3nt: TGTGCCAGCAGCCTGAAGACAGGGGGTCTGACCCAGTACTTC

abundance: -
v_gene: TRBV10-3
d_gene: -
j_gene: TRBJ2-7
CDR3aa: CAISGAKNEQYF
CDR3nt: TGTGCCATCAGTGGGGCAAAGAACGAGCAGTACTTC

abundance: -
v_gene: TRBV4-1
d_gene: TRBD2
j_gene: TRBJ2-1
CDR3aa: CASSQDPGGGAVEQFF
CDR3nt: TGCGCCAGCAGCCAAGATCCAGGCGGGGGGGCCGTTGAGCAGTTCTTC

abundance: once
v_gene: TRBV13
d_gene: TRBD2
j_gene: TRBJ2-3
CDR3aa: CASSLALAGISTDTQYF
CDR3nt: TGTGCCAGCAGCTTAGCCCTAGCGGGGATTAGCACAGATACGCAGTATTTT

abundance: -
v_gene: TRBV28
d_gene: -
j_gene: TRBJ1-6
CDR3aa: CASSGGYGVGSPLHF
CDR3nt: TGTGCCAGCAGTGGGGGGTACGGGGTCGGTTCACCCCTCCACTTT

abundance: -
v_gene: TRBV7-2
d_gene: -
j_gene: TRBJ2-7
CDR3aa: CASSSYRGQTYF
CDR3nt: TGTGCCAGCAGCTCCTATAGAGGACAGACGTACTTC

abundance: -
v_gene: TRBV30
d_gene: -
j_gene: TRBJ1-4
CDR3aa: CAWSRTAIGEKLFF
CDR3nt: TGTGCCTGGAGCCGGACAGCCATAGGTGAAAAACTGTTTTTT

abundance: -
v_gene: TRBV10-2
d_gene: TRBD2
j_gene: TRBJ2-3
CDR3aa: CASSESVGGAPDTQYF
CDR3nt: TGCGCCAGCAGTGAGTCAGTCGGGGGGGCGCCAGATACGCAGTATTTT

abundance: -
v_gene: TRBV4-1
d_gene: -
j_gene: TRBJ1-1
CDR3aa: CASSHLGGRAMNTEAFF
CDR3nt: TGCGCCAGCAGCCATTTGGGGGGAAGGGCCATGAACACTGAAGCTTTCTTT

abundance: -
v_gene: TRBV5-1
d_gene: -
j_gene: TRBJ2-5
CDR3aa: CASSLAPTSQETQYF
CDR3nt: TGCGCCAGCAGCTTGGCGCCAACATCGCAAGAGACCCAGTACTTC

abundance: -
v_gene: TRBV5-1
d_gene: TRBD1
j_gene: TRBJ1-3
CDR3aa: CASSAGQGAISGNTIYF
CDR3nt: TGCGCCAGCAGCGCCGGACAGGGTGCCATCTCTGGAAACACCATATATTTT

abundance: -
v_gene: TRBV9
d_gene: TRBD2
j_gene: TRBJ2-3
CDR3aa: CASSPRGAGGLDTQYF
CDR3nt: TGTGCCAGCAGCCCTCGTGGAGCGGGGGGGTTGGATACGCAGTATTTT

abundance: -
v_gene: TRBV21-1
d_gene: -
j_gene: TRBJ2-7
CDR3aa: CASSKAPEPQYF
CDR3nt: TGTGCCAGCAGCAAAGCCCCGGAGCCTCAGTACTTC

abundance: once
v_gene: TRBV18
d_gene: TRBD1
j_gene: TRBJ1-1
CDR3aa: CASSFWDSDTEAFF
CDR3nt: TGTGCCAGCTCATTTTGGGACAGCGACACTGAAGCTTTCTTT

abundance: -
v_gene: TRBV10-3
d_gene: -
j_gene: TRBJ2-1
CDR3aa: CAISEQVYNEQFF
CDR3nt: TGTGCCATCAGTGAGCAGGTATACAATGAGCAGTTCTTC

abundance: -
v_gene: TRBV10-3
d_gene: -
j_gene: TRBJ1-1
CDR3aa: CAISPRPDRQNTEAFF
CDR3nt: TGTGCCATCAGTCCTAGGCCAGACCGCCAGAACACTGAAGCTTTCTTT

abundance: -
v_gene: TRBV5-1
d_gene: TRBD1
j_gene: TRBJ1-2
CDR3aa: CASSLSSNRGVDGYTF
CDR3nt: TGCGCCAGCAGCTTGAGTAGTAACAGGGGGGTCGATGGCTACACCTTC

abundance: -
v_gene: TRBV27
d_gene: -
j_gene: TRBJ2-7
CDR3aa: CASRSQAAEQYF
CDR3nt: TGTGCCAGCAGGTCCCAGGCCGCAGAGCAGTACTTC